These T cell receptor beta chains were read from a single sample in a study of blood T cell repertoires in COVID-19. Generated by immunoSEQ multiplex PCR, the TCRdb table keeps only in-frame clones and is missing some. The sample lists around 430,000 clones; around nine tenths were seen once. Sequencing was carried out using PBMCs or T cells enriched from blood (not recorded which). Every receptor here comes from a woman aged 45-65 years who had recovered from COVID-19. Each CDR3 is given with its conserved first and last residue. The D gene is left open where the match is weak. Clone size appears in some rows only: once, few, many, or a class for an expanded clone.

clone_size	j_call	d_call	v_call	cdr3_aa	cdr3_nt
NA	TRBJ1-5	NA	TRBV2	CASRVGVSNQPQHF	TGTGCCAGCAGGGTAGGGGTTAGCAATCAGCCCCAGCATTTT
NA	TRBJ1-5	TRBD1	TRBV28	CASRIPGTGANQPQHF	TGTGCCAGCAGAATCCCCGGGACAGGGGCCAATCAGCCCCAGCATTTT
once	TRBJ1-2	TRBD1	TRBV7-9	CASSLFSGQGGGYGYTF	TGTGCCAGCAGCCTCTTCTCCGGACAGGGCGGTGGCTATGGCTACACCTTC
NA	TRBJ1-1	NA	TRBV14	CASSQWAFGTEAFF	TGTGCCAGCAGCCAGTGGGCTTTTGGCACTGAAGCTTTCTTT
NA	TRBJ1-5	TRBD1	TRBV7-2	CASSSQGGARAAQPQHF	TGTGCCAGCAGCTCACAGGGGGGTGCACGAGCCGCTCAGCCCCAGCATTTT
NA	TRBJ1-5	TRBD1	TRBV19	CASRGTGDQPQHF	TGTGCCAGTAGGGGGACAGGGGATCAGCCCCAGCATTTT
NA	TRBJ2-7	TRBD1	TRBV6-6	CASSYRGQYEQYF	TGTGCCAGCAGTTACCGGGGACAGTACGAGCAGTACTTC
NA	TRBJ1-1	TRBD1	TRBV5-1	CASSTQGATEAFF	TGCGCCAGCAGCACGCAGGGGGCCACTGAAGCTTTCTTT
NA	TRBJ1-2	TRBD1	TRBV28	CASSEGQGNYGYTF	TGTGCCAGCAGTGAGGGACAGGGGAACTATGGCTACACCTTC
NA	TRBJ1-3	TRBD1	TRBV29-1	CSVEPDRGSGNTIYF	TGCAGCGTCGAACCCGACAGGGGATCTGGAAACACCATATATTTT
NA	TRBJ1-1	TRBD1	TRBV28	CASRGDRGLQTEAFF	TGTGCCAGCAGGGGGGACAGGGGCCTTCAAACTGAAGCTTTCTTT
NA	TRBJ2-1	NA	TRBV12-5	CASGLRFNEQFF	TGTGCTAGTGGTCTCCGGTTCAATGAGCAGTTCTTC
NA	TRBJ2-7	NA	TRBV7-9	CASSPTEIYEQYF	TGTGCCAGCAGCCCTACAGAAATCTACGAGCAGTACTTC
NA	TRBJ2-7	NA	TRBV6-2/TRBV6-3	CASSYPLGEQYF	TGTGCCAGCAGTTACCCCCTCGGCGAGCAGTACTTC
NA	TRBJ1-2	NA	TRBV5-1	CASSLGGVLSYGYTF	TGCGCCAGCAGCTTGGGAGGAGTTTTGAGCTATGGCTACACCTTC
NA	TRBJ1-2	NA	TRBV6-5	CASSAGVYSRDGYTF	TGTGCCAGCAGCGCCGGGGTCTACTCAAGAGATGGCTACACCTTC
NA	TRBJ1-2	NA	TRBV6-6	CASSSSDRNYGYTF	NA
NA	TRBJ2-1	TRBD2	TRBV7-9	CASILGTSNEQFF	TGTGCCAGCATCCTCGGGACTAGCAATGAGCAGTTCTTC
NA	TRBJ2-5	NA	TRBV5-4	CASSGGQHQETQYF	TGTGCCAGCAGCGGCGGACAGCACCAAGAGACCCAGTACTTC
NA	TRBJ2-3	TRBD2	TRBV4-3	CASSRPSGGTDTQYF	TGCGCCAGCAGCCGGCCCAGCGGGGGGACAGATACGCAGTATTTT
once	TRBJ2-3	TRBD2	TRBV5-1	CASSPRGLAGAGSADTQYF	TGCGCCAGCAGCCCACGAGGACTAGCGGGGGCCGGCAGCGCAGATACGCAGTATTTT
NA	TRBJ2-1	NA	TRBV19	CASSLLAWHEQFF	TGTGCCAGTAGCCTTTTAGCGTGGCATGAGCAGTTCTTC
NA	TRBJ1-1	NA	TRBV7-9	CASSFGGPNTEAFF	TGTGCCAGCAGCTTCGGGGGTCCGAACACTGAAGCTTTCTTT
NA	TRBJ2-5	NA	TRBV2	CASRQDRRRQETQYF	TGTGCCAGCAGACAAGACAGGAGAAGGCAAGAGACCCAGTACTTC
NA	TRBJ1-2	NA	TRBV29-1	CSVVGTREGYTF	TGCAGCGTTGTAGGGACAAGGGAGGGCTACACCTTC
NA	TRBJ1-1	TRBD1	TRBV6-5	CASCQDREAFF	TGTGCCAGCTGTCAGGACAGGGAAGCTTTCTTT
NA	TRBJ2-1	TRBD1	TRBV28	CASSSDRFRYNEQFF	TGTGCCAGCAGCTCGGACAGGTTTCGATACAATGAGCAGTTCTTC
NA	TRBJ1-2	NA	TRBV30	CAWSEGGYGYTF	TGTGCCTGGAGTGAAGGGGGCTATGGCTACACCTTC
NA	TRBJ2-3	TRBD1	TRBV6-5	CASSYGTGISTDTQYF	TGTGCCAGCAGTTACGGGACAGGGATAAGCACAGATACGCAGTATTTT
NA	TRBJ1-3	NA	TRBV4-1	CASSQDRFRESTIYF	TGCGCCAGCAGCCAAGACCGGTTCAGGGAAAGCACCATATATTTT
NA	TRBJ2-3	TRBD2	TRBV7-8	CASRDTAGGITDTQYF	TGTGCCAGCAGAGACACAGCGGGGGGGATCACAGATACGCAGTATTTT
NA	TRBJ2-7	NA	TRBV30	CAWSRIGGGEQYF	TGTGCCTGGAGTCGGATCGGGGGAGGCGAGCAGTACTTC
NA	TRBJ1-2	NA	TRBV6-5	CASCSPGAPPYGYTF	TGTGCCAGCTGTTCCCCGGGAGCACCGCCGTATGGCTACACCTTC
NA	TRBJ2-1	NA	TRBV5-4	CASSFPGTSYNEQFF	TGTGCCAGCAGCTTTCCAGGTACCTCCTACAATGAGCAGTTCTTC
NA	TRBJ2-1	NA	TRBV5-6	CASSSGPARPRNEQFF	TGTGCCAGCAGTAGCGGCCCCGCCCGACCTCGCAATGAGCAGTTCTTC
NA	TRBJ1-2	NA	TRBV9	CASSVDATSAGGYTF	TGTGCCAGCAGCGTAGACGCAACCTCGGCGGGCGGCTACACCTTC
NA	TRBJ2-7	TRBD2	TRBV28	CASSLGSSGGTYEQYF	TGTGCCAGCAGTCTGGGGTCTAGCGGGGGTACCTACGAGCAGTACTTC
NA	TRBJ1-6	NA	TRBV27	CASSLSPPGEGMGPLHF	TGTGCCAGCAGTTTATCCCCCCCAGGTGAGGGTATGGGTCCCCTCCACTTT
NA	TRBJ1-1	TRBD1	TRBV5-1	CASSLGWTGRDTEAFF	TGCGCCAGCAGCTTGGGGTGGACAGGGCGAGACACTGAAGCTTTCTTT
NA	TRBJ1-1	TRBD1	TRBV15	CATSNKWTGPWTEAFF	TGTGCCACCAGCAACAAGTGGACAGGGCCATGGACTGAAGCTTTCTTT
NA	TRBJ1-1	NA	TRBV30	CAWDKQANTEAFF	TGTGCCTGGGATAAACAGGCGAACACTGAAGCTTTCTTT
once	TRBJ2-7	TRBD1	TRBV12-3/TRBV12-4	CASSRDSAYEQYF	TGTGCCAGCAGCCGGGACAGTGCCTACGAGCAGTACTTC
NA	TRBJ2-1	TRBD1	TRBV10-3	CATGTGEISVRDEQFF	TGTGCCACCGGGACAGGGGAAATTAGCGTCCGCGATGAGCAGTTCTTC
NA	TRBJ1-4	NA	TRBV28	CASGLYLVREKLFF	TGTGCCAGCGGGTTATATCTGGTGCGTGAAAAACTGTTTTTT
many	TRBJ2-7	TRBD1	TRBV7-8	CASSFNRDRAYEQYF	TGTGCCAGCAGCTTTAACCGGGACAGAGCCTACGAGCAGTACTTC
NA	TRBJ1-3	NA	TRBV4-3	CASSQERSSGSISGNTIYF	TGCGCCAGCAGCCAAGAGAGAAGCTCCGGGAGTATCTCTGGAAACACCATATATTTT
NA	TRBJ2-5	TRBD2	TRBV24-1	CATSELTSGGTGETQYF	TGTGCCACCAGTGAACTGACTAGCGGGGGGACGGGGGAGACCCAGTACTTC
NA	TRBJ1-5	TRBD1	TRBV29-1	CSVAGTDPNQPQHF	TGCAGCGTTGCCGGGACAGACCCCAATCAGCCCCAGCATTTT
NA	TRBJ2-7	NA	TRBV3-1/TRBV3-2	CASSQGSGWAGEQYF	TGTGCCAGCAGCCAAGGATCTGGGTGGGCCGGCGAGCAGTACTTC
NA	TRBJ1-1	TRBD1	TRBV4-2	CASSQRTGARLEAFF	TGTGCCAGCAGCCAACGGACAGGCGCGAGACTTGAAGCTTTCTTT
few	TRBJ1-3	NA	TRBV4-1	CASSRDYPDRGNTIYF	TGCGCCAGCAGCAGAGACTACCCGGACAGAGGAAACACCATATATTTT
NA	TRBJ1-1	TRBD1	TRBV6-1	CASSDTGGLNTEAFF	TGTGCCAGCAGTGACACAGGGGGCCTGAACACTGAAGCTTTCTTT
NA	TRBJ2-3	TRBD1	TRBV4-1	CASSQDTDRGSGDTQYF	TGCGCCAGCAGCCAAGATACGGACAGGGGATCGGGGGATACGCAGTATTTT
NA	TRBJ1-2	NA	TRBV30	CAWSTGFYGYTF	TGTGCCTGGAGTACGGGGTTTTATGGCTACACCTTC
NA	TRBJ1-3	TRBD1	TRBV6-1	CASSEGDHAGTGVNTIYF	TGTGCCAGCAGTGAAGGGGATCACGCCGGGACAGGGGTAAACACCATATATTTT
NA	TRBJ1-2	NA	TRBV9	CASSVAQGPYGYTF	TGTGCCAGCAGCGTAGCTCAGGGGCCCTATGGCTACACCTTC
NA	TRBJ1-2	NA	TRBV5-4	CASSPEDSYGYTF	TGTGCCAGCAGCCCCGAGGACAGCTATGGCTACACCTTC